A selection of T cell receptor beta chains follows, all from one sample in a study of T cells in Graves' hyperthyroidism and ophthalmopathy. TCRdb passed the multiplex PCR reads through MiXCR, listing each CDR3 protein once. The profile shows approximately 430,000 distinct CDR3 sequences, approximately 15% of them singletons. Sequenced input: blood. Receptors were obtained from a woman between 18 and 29 years old with Graves' hyperthyroidism. Each CDR3 is given with its conserved first and last residue. D genes are given only for firm matches. Clone sizes are given selectively: once, few, many, or a class where the clone is expanded.

clone_size	v_call	d_call	j_call	cdr3_nt	cdr3_aa
many	TRBV24-1	.	TRBJ2-1	TGTGCCACCAGTGATTCCGTGATTGGGGTTTACAATGAGCAGTTCTTC	CATSDSVIGVYNEQFF
many	TRBV15	TRBD1	TRBJ2-4	TGTGCCACCAGCAGGACGACAGGGAGCAAAAACATTCAGTACTTC	CATSRTTGSKNIQYF
many	TRBV9	.	TRBJ1-5	TGTGCCAGCAGCGAAGGACCGGACAATCAGCCCCAGCATTTT	CASSEGPDNQPQHF
few	TRBV5-1	.	TRBJ2-2	TGCGCCAGCAGCGGACAAAAGGGGGCCGGGGAGCTGTTTTTT	CASSGQKGAGELFF
.	TRBV25-1	.	TRBJ1-2	TGTGCCAGCAGTGAATCGGGGACCGGACCCCTAGGCTACACCTTC	CASSESGTGPLGYTF
few	TRBV18	.	TRBJ1-4	TGTGCCAGCTCACCGGAGGGGGAGGCTAATGAAAAACTGTTTTTT	CASSPEGEANEKLFF
many	TRBV6-1	.	TRBJ2-7	TGTGCCACCAAGTACGGGCGTACGGGCGAGCAGTACTTC	CATKYGRTGEQYF
many	TRBV6-1	.	TRBJ2-1	TGTGCCAGCAAACCACAGAACTCCTACAATGAGCAGTTCTTC	CASKPQNSYNEQFF
many	TRBV20-1	.	TRBJ1-6	TGCAGTGCTTCGGCAGGGCGAAGTGATTCACCCCTCCACTTT	CSASAGRSDSPLHF
.	TRBV12-3/TRBV12-4	TRBD1	TRBJ2-7	TGTGCCAGCAGTTTGTTTCCGGGACAGGGCCCCAGGGTAGCCTACGAGCAGTACTTC	CASSLFPGQGPRVAYEQYF
many	TRBV30	TRBD2	TRBJ2-5	TGTGCCTGGACCCCCACTAGCGGGATATACCTTGACAAAGAGACCCAGTACTTC	CAWTPTSGIYLDKETQYF
.	TRBV20-1	TRBD1	TRBJ1-2	TGCAGTGCTATCCCCTCGGGACAGAACTATGGCTACACCTTC	CSAIPSGQNYGYTF
many	TRBV10-3	TRBD1	TRBJ1-1	TGTGCCATCAGAGGACAGGAGAACACTGAAGCTTTCTTT	CAIRGQENTEAFF
.	TRBV12-3/TRBV12-4	TRBD2	TRBJ2-2	TGTGCCAGCAACCCAGCGGGAGGGCACACCGGGGAGCTGTTTTTT	CASNPAGGHTGELFF
many	TRBV30	TRBD2	TRBJ2-1	TGTGCCTGGAGTGTTCAGAGGACTAGCGGGGCCAGCCGGGCTGAGCAGTTCTTC	CAWSVQRTSGASRAEQFF
.	TRBV6-1	.	TRBJ1-5	TGTGCCAGCAGGCAGGCCGGAAACAATCAGCCCCAGCATTTT	CASRQAGNNQPQHF
many	TRBV2	.	TRBJ1-6	TGTGCCAGCAGCGCTACAGGGCTCGGGTCACCCCTCCACTTT	CASSATGLGSPLHF
.	TRBV9	.	TRBJ1-4	TGCGCCAGCAGCTTGGTCGGGGGCGACGAAAAACTGTTTTTT	CASSLVGGDEKLFF
.	TRBV7-2	TRBD2	TRBJ2-7	TGTGCCAGCAGCCCAATGACTAGCGGGAGGTCATACGAGCAGTACTTC	CASSPMTSGRSYEQYF
few	TRBV4-1	.	TRBJ2-5	TGTGCCAGCAGCCAAGACGGCAGGGCGGAGACCCAGTACTTC	CASSQDGRAETQYF
many	TRBV5-1	.	TRBJ1-5	TGCGCCAGCAGCTTGGCACCAGGGGCCAATCAGCCCCAGCATTTT	CASSLAPGANQPQHF
.	TRBV4-1	TRBD1	TRBJ1-1	TGCGCCAGCAGCCTTTCCCCGGGACAGAGGAACACTGAAGCTTTCTTT	CASSLSPGQRNTEAFF
many	TRBV7-9	TRBD1	TRBJ2-2	TGTGCCAGCAGTTCACAGGGGTATGGCGGGGAGCTGTTTTTT	CASSSQGYGGELFF
.	TRBV11-3	TRBD2	TRBJ2-1	TGTGCCAGCAGCTTAATGGGCGGGAGGGCGGACAATGAGCAGTTCTTC	CASSLMGGRADNEQFF
many	TRBV18	.	TRBJ1-3	TGTGCCAGCTCACCACAACACGAAGCTGGAAACACCATATATTTT	CASSPQHEAGNTIYF